The T cell receptor (beta chain) described here comes from a study of identical twins. General observations from the study: Models underestimated TCR alpha sharing (out-of-frame) in monozygotic twins.

V gave up 6 bases and J gave up 5 bases; unmatched junction bases: 5. The CDR3 length is 15 residues. Through template switching, a universal primer site was introduced, and the cDNA contained unique molecular identifiers. TCRdb itself ran the 5' RACE reads through MiXCR, one entry per CDR3 protein. The profile covers fewer than 800,000 distinct CDR3 sequences, with around 7.4% appearing a single time and 1.6% taken by the ten largest. This clonotype occurred many times. Its antigen remains unidentified. These records were also assigned to another study, of yellow fever vaccine responses in identical twins.

The receptor comes from a woman in her late teens or twenties in good health. The sample taken for sequencing was PBMCs. V gene TRBV12-3 or TRBV12-4 combines with J gene TRBJ2-5; 14 positions agree with TRBD2. Here the CDR3 DNA reads TGTGCCAGCAGACGACTAGCGGGGGGGAGGGAGACCCAGTACTTC. Amino acids: CASRRLAGGRETQYF.